The clone carrying this TCR beta chain was observed a few times. Germline V gene lookup returns CDR1 SGHTA and CDR2 FQGNSA. The CDR3 has 14 amino acids. Trimming removed 2 bases from V and 9 bases from J, with 11 bases in between. Sequencing used immunoSEQ multiplex PCR; TCRdb keeps in-frame clones, though not all of them. The table shows about 160,000 clones, with more than 75% occurring only once. Seattle cases were enrolled at active infection and followed longitudinally. This sample stems from a study of blood T cell repertoires in COVID-19. Study overall: The analysed material was cDNA or gDNA that came from T cells, B-cell-depleted T cells, or PBMCs.

The specimen was peripheral blood. The receptor was derived from a woman aged 50 to 60 with COVID-19, enrolled during active disease. The rearrangement uses TRBV7-2 and TRBJ1-6; D is ambiguous. CDR3 sequence: CASSLQRRGSPLHF. In DNA form, the CDR3 reads TGTGCCAGCAGCTTACAAAGACGCGGTTCACCCCTCCACTTT.